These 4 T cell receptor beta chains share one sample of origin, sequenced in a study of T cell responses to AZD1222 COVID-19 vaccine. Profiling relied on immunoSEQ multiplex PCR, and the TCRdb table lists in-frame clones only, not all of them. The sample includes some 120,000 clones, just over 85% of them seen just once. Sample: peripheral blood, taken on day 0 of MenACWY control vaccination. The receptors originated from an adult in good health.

The CDR3 is CASSFSTQRSYEQYF. The CDR3 DNA sequence: TGTGCCAGCAGCTTTTCAACCCAGCGGAGCTACGAGCAGTACTTC. This chain uses TRBV7-2 with TRBJ2-7; perhaps TRBD2 as D (5 bases). The germline V and J ends were trimmed by 3 bases and 3 bases, with 15 bases remaining between them. CDR1 and CDR2 (germline): SGHTA, FQGNSA. This CDR3 has 15 amino acids.

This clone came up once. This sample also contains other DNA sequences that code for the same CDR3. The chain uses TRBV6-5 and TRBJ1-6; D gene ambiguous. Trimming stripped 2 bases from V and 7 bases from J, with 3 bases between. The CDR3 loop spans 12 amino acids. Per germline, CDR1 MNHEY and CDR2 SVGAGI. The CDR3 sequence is CASSYSNSPLHF. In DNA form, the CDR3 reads TGTGCCAGCAGTTACAGCAATTCACCCCTCCACTTT.

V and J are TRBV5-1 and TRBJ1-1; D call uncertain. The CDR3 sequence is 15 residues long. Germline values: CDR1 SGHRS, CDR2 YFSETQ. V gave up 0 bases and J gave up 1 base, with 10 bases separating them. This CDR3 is CASSLDSRSNTEAFF. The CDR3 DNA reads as TGCGCCAGCAGCTTGGATAGCAGATCGAACACTGAAGCTTTCTTT.

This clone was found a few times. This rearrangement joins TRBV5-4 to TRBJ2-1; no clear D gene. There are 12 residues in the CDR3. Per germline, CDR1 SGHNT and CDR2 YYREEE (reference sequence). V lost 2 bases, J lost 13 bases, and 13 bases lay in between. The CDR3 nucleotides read TGTGCCAGCAGCTTAGACATGGAAGGACAGTTCTTC. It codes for CASSLDMEGQFF.